This T cell receptor beta chain came from a study of Graves' ophthalmopathy and Graves' hyperthyroidism (dated by TCRdb to the late 2010s). For the study in its entirety: Peripheral blood samples were taken at the time of initial diagnosis, before any treatment was given. The study used signatures of the TCR beta repertoire to tell Graves' ophthalmopathy apart from Graves' hyperthyroidism and to predict which patients would progress to ophthalmopathy. In total, around 140 blood samples were TCR-sequenced: 40 to 45 ophthalmopathy, 75 hyperthyroidism and roughly 17 hyperthyroidism-to-ophthalmopathy patients. To explore V-J signatures that distinguish ophthalmopathy from hyperthyroidism, a discovery set of 100 patients was enrolled, made up of around 44 with ophthalmopathy and under 65 with stable hyperthyroidism. For independent validation, a separate cohort was made up of 18 hyperthyroidism patients plus 17 patients who later progressed from hyperthyroidism to ophthalmopathy. In more than five hyperthyroidism patients, the T-cell repertoires found in thyroid tissue were compared with those found in blood. Following sampling, methimazole starting at 30 mg daily was administered to hyperthyroidism patients, and high-dose intravenous methylprednisolone was administered to ophthalmopathy patients.

A note on this clonotype: This clone's antigen is unknown. The junction differs from germline at one of its ends, possibly a read error.

The CDR3 runs 15 amino acids, cysteine and phenylalanine included. Just CDR3 DNA is preserved here, 45 bases in frame from base 1. The germline V gene encodes CDR1 SGDLS and CDR2 YYNGEE. The ophthalmopathy patients had moderately to severely active disease, with a Clinical Activity Score of 3 or higher, a NOSPECS grade of 4 or higher, and a disease duration of less than 3 months. Anyone with other autoimmune diseases, uncontrolled infections, pregnancy or lactation was excluded from the study. Diagnosis relied on clinical symptoms, serum thyroxine, TRAb, thyroid ultrasound and orbital computed tomography. Using Ficoll-Paque density gradient centrifugation, PBMCs were isolated from 8.5 to 10 ml of fresh peripheral blood. Total RNA was extracted using Trizol reagent, and RNA quality was checked on an Agilent 2100 Bioanalyzer. On the study overall, not on this receptor specifically: Sample size was not statistically predetermined, and group allocation was not concealed from the investigators. In cross-validation, the 13-signature model distinguished ophthalmopathy from stable hyperthyroidism with about 87% sensitivity and about 84% specificity, and in the test set the corresponding values were about 80% and 75%. In validation, the model predicted ophthalmopathy progression with over 60% sensitivity and approximately 72% specificity; some twelve predicted patients were CT-confirmed with GO in a median of 6.5 months. Most of the expanded thyroid clonotypes with a frequency above 0.001 were also detected in blood, and it was suggested that the thyroid immune response may be reflected by blood repertoires.

TCR beta CDR3 regions were amplified from RNA transcripts for repertoire sequencing. HTBI primers and the Qiagen OneStep RT-PCR kit were used in a first-round RT-PCR, which was followed by a second-round multiplex PCR, size selection and purification. Sequencing of the libraries was carried out on an Illumina HiSeq2000 in paired-end mode with 100 bp reads. Per the source publication's procedure: SOAPnuke was used for read processing, and reads with adapters, uncalled bases, a mean Phred below 15, or no exact constant-primer or identifier match were discarded. COPE v1.2.5 was used to merge high-quality paired reads. Unique nucleotide sequences were defined as clonotypes and aligned to IMGT TRB V, D and J references using MiTCR v1.1. The analysis was limited to V-J combinations with a frequency above 0.0001, which together covered 99.2% of repertoires. For each V-J combination, a TCR clonal expansion and chaos score was defined as the ratio of F50 clonal expansion to chaos observed in the TCRdist matrix. Welch's t-statistics and random forest were used to reduce the features to about a dozen V-J combinations, which were then used as input to a naive Bayes classifier. Thyroid-blood repertoire similarity was quantified with the Morisita-Horn index. In TCRdb, the public reads were trimmed at Q25 with fastp and aligned with MiXCR, with productive beta chains retained. Here each entry gathers all rows of one CDR3 protein and keeps the most common genes and DNA. TCRdb, not the authors, supplied the V and J calls. The sample table lists tens of thousands of distinct CDR3 sequences, more than 45% of them with a count of one. 18% of the sample is held by the ten biggest clonotypes.

This sequence originates from an adult man with Graves' ophthalmopathy. The sequenced material came from peripheral blood. Recombination linked TRBV9 to TRBJ2-1; TRBD1 matches 7 bases in the middle. The CDR3 amino acid sequence is: CASSVAQGDYNEQFF. The DNA is TGTGCCAGCAGCGTAGCCCAGGGGGATTACAACGAGCAGTTCTTC.